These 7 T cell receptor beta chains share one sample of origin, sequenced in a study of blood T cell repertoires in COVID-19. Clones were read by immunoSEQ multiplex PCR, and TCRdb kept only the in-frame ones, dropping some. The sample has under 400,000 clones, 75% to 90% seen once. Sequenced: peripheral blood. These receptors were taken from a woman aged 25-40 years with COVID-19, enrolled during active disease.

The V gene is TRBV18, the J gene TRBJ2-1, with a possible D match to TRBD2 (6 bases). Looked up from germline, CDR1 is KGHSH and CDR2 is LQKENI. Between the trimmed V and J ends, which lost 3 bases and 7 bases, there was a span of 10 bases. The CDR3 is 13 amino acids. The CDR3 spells CASSPVGGNEQFF. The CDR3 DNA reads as TGTGCCAGCTCACCCGTGGGAGGAAATGAGCAGTTCTTC.

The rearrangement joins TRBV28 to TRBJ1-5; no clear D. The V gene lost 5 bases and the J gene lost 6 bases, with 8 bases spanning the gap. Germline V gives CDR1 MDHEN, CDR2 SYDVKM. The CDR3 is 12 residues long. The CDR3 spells CASSTAAQPQHF. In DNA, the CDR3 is TGTGCCAGCAGTACCGCGGCTCAGCCCCAGCATTTT. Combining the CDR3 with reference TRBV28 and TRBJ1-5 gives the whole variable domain DVKVTQSSRYLVKRTGEKVFLECVQDMDHENMFWYRQDPGLGLRLIYFSYDVKMKEKGDIPEGYSVSREKKERFSLILESASTNQTSMYLCASSTAAQPQHFGDGTRLSIL.

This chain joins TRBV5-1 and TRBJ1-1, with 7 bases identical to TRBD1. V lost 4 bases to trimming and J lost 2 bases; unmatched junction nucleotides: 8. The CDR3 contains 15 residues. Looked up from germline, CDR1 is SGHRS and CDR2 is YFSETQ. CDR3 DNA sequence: TGCGCCAGCAGCCCTGCCCAGGGGGACAACACTGAAGCTTTCTTT. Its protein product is CASSPAQGDNTEAFF.

The chain's CDR3 is CASSFSLADTGELFF. CDR3 nucleotides: TGTGCCAGCAGCTTTTCACTAGCGGACACCGGGGAGCTGTTTTTT. The V and J genes are TRBV11-2 and TRBJ2-2; 8 positions match TRBD2. From germline, CDR1 is SGHAT and CDR2 FQNNGV. Trimming removed 3 bases from V and 3 bases from J; junction bases left unmatched: 3. The CDR3 contains 15 residues.

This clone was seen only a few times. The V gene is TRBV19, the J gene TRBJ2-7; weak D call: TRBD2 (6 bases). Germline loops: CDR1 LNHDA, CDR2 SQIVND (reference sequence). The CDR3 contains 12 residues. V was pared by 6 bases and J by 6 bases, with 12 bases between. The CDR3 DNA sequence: TGTGCCAGTAGCCCGGAGGGCAGCGAGCAGTACTTC. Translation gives CASSPEGSEQYF.

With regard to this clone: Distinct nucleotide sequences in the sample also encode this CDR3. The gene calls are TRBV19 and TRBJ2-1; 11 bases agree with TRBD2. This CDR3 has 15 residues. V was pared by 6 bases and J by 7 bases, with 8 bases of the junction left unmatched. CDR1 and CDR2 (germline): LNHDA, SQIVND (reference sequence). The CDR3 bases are TGTGCCAGTAGGGAACTAGCGGGAGTTGGAAATGAGCAGTTCTTC. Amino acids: CASRELAGVGNEQFF.

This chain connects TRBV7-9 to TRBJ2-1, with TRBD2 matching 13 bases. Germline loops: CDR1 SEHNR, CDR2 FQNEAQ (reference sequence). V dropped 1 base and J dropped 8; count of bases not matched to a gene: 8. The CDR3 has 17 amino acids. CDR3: CASSLVVRTSGSDEQFF. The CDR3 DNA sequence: TGTGCCAGCAGCTTAGTGGTAAGGACTAGCGGGAGCGATGAGCAGTTCTTC.